This TCR beta chain is from a study of T cell repertoires in cytomegalovirus infection. Study background: CMV epitopes, recently identified HLA-C-restricted and well-studied HLA-B-restricted, were used. Through public TCR beta signatures, both CMV infection and matching HLA type were indicated. Study-wide findings and caveats: HLA-C-restricted CMV-specific TCR beta clonotypes were dominant in the ex vivo response. Summed frequency of public TCR beta families distinguished CMV carriers with the relevant HLA.

The CDR3 spans 15 residues. Germline assignment: CDR1 SEHNR and CDR2 FQNEAQ (reference sequence). The J segment lost 3 bases and the V segment lost 3 bases, leaving 2 bases of the junction unmatched. MiXCR was run by TCRdb on the reads, yielding one entry per CDR3 protein. Found here are hundreds of thousands of distinct CDR3 sequences, around a third of them singletons; the top ten hold approximately 18%. This clonotype has more than one count but fewer than ten. As yet, its antigen is unknown. Sequencing was performed on cultured PBMCs, taken from culture after CMV antigen stimulation. The genes are TRBV7-9 and TRBJ1-5; 10 bases align to TRBD1. The source of this sequence is a human donor in good health (CMV status not recorded). Some clones in this sample may be carry-over from other donors' samples. The CDR3: CASSLGQGYNQPQHF. The CDR3 nucleotides read TGTGCCAGCAGCTTGGGACAGGGGTACAATCAGCCCCAGCATTTT.